This T cell receptor (beta chain) was sequenced in a study of cytomegalovirus exposure and HLA in healthy donors. Study-level results: Cytomegalovirus association was assigned to 150 to 200 TCR beta chains.

In regard to this clone: What it binds is not known.

Germline lookup yields CDR1 SGHTS and CDR2 YDEGEE. V shed 4 bases and J 6 bases; nucleotides not matched to a gene: 13. The CDR3 length is 17 residues. Profiled with immunoSEQ multiplex PCR; TCRdb holds only in-frame clones, not every one. This sample has tens of thousands of clones, with 96% found just once. Specimen: PBMCs. The V gene is TRBV5-8, the J gene TRBJ2-2; 9 bases agree with TRBD1. This TCR was recovered from a man between 18 and 35 years old in good health and CMV-seronegative. The CDR3 spells CASSVQGAASLPGELFF. The CDR3 nucleotides are TGTGCCAGCAGCGTACAGGGGGCCGCCTCGTTGCCCGGGGAGCTGTTTTTT.